The clone carrying this T cell receptor beta chain showed up just a few times. As yet, its antigen is unknown. CDR1 and CDR2 (germline): SQVTM, ANQGSEA. The CDR3 spans 13 residues. Trimming removed 7 bases from V and 5 bases from J, with 17 bases in between. This entry is derived from a study of T-cell memory formation after mild COVID-19. Study-wide context: For the most part, TCR clusters were specific to one donor.

In TCRdb, the 5' RACE reads were re-called with MiXCR into one record per CDR3 protein. The profile shows 90,000 to 120,000 distinct CDR3 sequences, over 13% of them singletons. Study conclusions and caveats: The SARS-CoV-2 specificity of second-wave clones reaching peak at day 37 remained unverified. The study detected some responding clones in pre-infection memory, suggesting cross-reactive memory joined.

The sequencing sample was made of PBMCs or a T cell subset sorted from them (not recorded which). This chain joins TRBV29-1 and TRBJ1-2; weak D call: TRBD1 (6 bases). The receptor comes from a man aged 18-30 years who had mild COVID-19 (a few samples of this study predate the infection). Cell type and time point are not known. The CDR3 bases are TGCAGCGCCGAAAGGACAGATTCTTATGGCTACACCTTC. Translation gives CSAERTDSYGYTF.